This T cell receptor (beta chain) was obtained from a study of radiotherapy plus CTLA-4 blockade in lung cancer. The method was immunoSEQ multiplex PCR; TCRdb's version includes in-frame clones alone and lacks a portion of them. The sample lists around 78,000 clones, about 78% occurring once. Chemo-refractory metastatic non-small-cell lung cancer patients underwent focal radiation alongside CTLA-4 blockade with ipilimumab. The sequenced sample was peripheral blood, obtained from a patient treated with radiotherapy plus ipilimumab. The clonotype was recovered from a human donor with non-small cell lung cancer who had a partial response to radiotherapy plus ipilimumab. Some clones in this sample may be carry-over from other donors' samples.

As DNA, the CDR3 is TGTGCCAGCTCACCACGGGGACAGGGAGGCTACGAGCAGTACTTC. It yields the protein CASSPRGQGGYEQYF. The J gene is TRBJ2-7, the V gene TRBV18; 9 nucleotides align to TRBD1. The germline V gene encodes CDR1 KGHSH and CDR2 LQKENI. J lost 3 bases, V lost 1 base, and 4 bases had no gene match. The CDR3 has 15 amino acids.